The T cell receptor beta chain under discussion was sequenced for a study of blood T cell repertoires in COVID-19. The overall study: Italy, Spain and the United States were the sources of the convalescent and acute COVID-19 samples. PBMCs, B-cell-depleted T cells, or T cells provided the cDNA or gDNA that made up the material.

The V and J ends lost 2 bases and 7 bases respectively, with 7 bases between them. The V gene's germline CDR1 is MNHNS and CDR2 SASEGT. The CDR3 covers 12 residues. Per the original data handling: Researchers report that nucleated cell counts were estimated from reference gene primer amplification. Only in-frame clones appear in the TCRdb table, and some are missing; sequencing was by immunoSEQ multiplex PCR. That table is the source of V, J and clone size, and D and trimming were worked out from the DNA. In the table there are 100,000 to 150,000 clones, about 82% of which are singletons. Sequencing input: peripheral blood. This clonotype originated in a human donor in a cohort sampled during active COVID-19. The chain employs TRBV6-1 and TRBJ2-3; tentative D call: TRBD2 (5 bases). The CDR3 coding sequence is TGTGCCAGCAGTGAACGGGGAAATACGCAGTATTTT. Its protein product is CASSERGNTQYF.